This T cell receptor beta chain was sequenced in a study of blood T cell repertoires in COVID-19. Authors' data handling: Estimates of nucleated cell counts were drawn from the amplification of reference gene primers. Repertoires were generated with immunoSEQ multiplex PCR, while TCRdb's copy carries only in-frame clones and drops some. For V, J and clone size, that table is used; D and trimming come from the DNA. The table has 35,000 to 45,000 clones, roughly 86% seen once. This CDR3 contains 17 residues. Trimming stripped 2 bases from V and 1 base from J, with 18 bases between. From germline, CDR1 is SGHDT and CDR2 YYEEEE.

Sequencing was carried out using peripheral blood. V and J are TRBV5-6 and TRBJ1-1; no reliable D call. This sequence was found in a man aged 65-85 years with acute or convalescent COVID-19. The CDR3 DNA sequence: TGTGCCAGCAGCTTCGGTGGCCAGGCTGGATGGAACACTGAAGCTTTCTTT. As protein: CASSFGGQAGWNTEAFF.